The 10 T cell receptor beta chains in this list originate from one sample, sequenced in a study of T-cell reconstitution after alpha-beta-depleted transplantation in children. A library of TCRbeta sequences, prepared with unique molecular identifiers, was generated. Using its own MiXCR run on the PCR reads, TCRdb lists one record per CDR3 protein. Of 580,000 or so distinct CDR3 sequences detected, 20% to 25% appear once; the ten largest clones hold about 14%. The input for sequencing was PBMCs, mostly from graft donor cells, taken 360 days after TCRalphabeta/CD19-depleted stem cell transplant. These receptors originate from a boy under two years old who had a stem cell transplant for acute myeloid leukemia, so the T cells may come from the graft donor.

This clonotype was found many times. The J gene is TRBJ2-3, the V gene TRBV7-2, with D tentatively TRBD1 (6 bases). V lost 4 bases and J lost 0, with 8 bases in between. Germline V gene sequence: CDR1 SGHTA, CDR2 FQGNSA. CDR3 size: 14 residues. CDR3 bases: TGTGCCAGCAGCTCGGGACAAAGCACAGATACGCAGTATTTT. It codes for CASSSGQSTDTQYF.

This clonotype was observed a handful of times. The V gene is TRBV20-1, the J gene TRBJ1-6; 8 bases agree with TRBD1. J lost 8 bases, V lost 3 bases, and 9 bases had no gene match. Germline-derived CDR1 and CDR2 are DFQATT and SNEGSKA (reference sequence). The CDR3 consists of 15 residues. For the CDR3, the DNA is TGCAGTGCTAGGCTGACAGGGGCTATACATTCACCCCTCCACTTT. This translates into CSARLTGAIHSPLHF.

This clonotype was seen repeatedly, ten times or more. This rearrangement joins TRBV27 to TRBJ2-7; TRBD1 aligns across 7 bases. The CDR3 covers 14 residues. V trimming: 2 bases; J trimming: 4 bases; junction bases outside the gene matches: 5. Germline lookup yields CDR1 MNHEY and CDR2 SMNVEV (reference sequence). In DNA, the CDR3 is TGTGCCAGCAGTTTAACGGGGACAGTTTACGAGCAGTACTTC. The encoded protein is CASSLTGTVYEQYF.

This CDR3 reads CASSLSGLAGAGELFF. CDR3 DNA sequence: TGTGCCAGCAGCTTAAGTGGGCTAGCCGGTGCCGGGGAGCTGTTTTTT. The rearrangement joins TRBV7-3 to TRBJ2-2, with D possibly TRBD2 on 5 matching bases. Germline V gene lookup returns CDR1 SGHTA and CDR2 FQGTGA. This CDR3 is 16 amino acids long. The V end lost 1 base, the J end lost 6 bases, and 15 bases lay between the germline ends. Supplemented by reference TRBV7-3 and TRBJ2-2, the full variable domain reads GAGVSQTPSNKVTEKGKYVELRCDPISGHTALYWYRQSLGQGPEFLIYFQGTGAADDSGLPNDRFFAVRPEGSVSTLKIQRTERGDSAVYLCASSLSGLAGAGELFFGEGSRLTVL.

The CDR3 coding sequence is TGCGCCAGCAGCCAAGATATCCGGAACACTGAAGCTTTCTTT. It yields the protein CASSQDIRNTEAFF. The chain couples TRBV4-3 to TRBJ1-1; D ambiguous. V lost 0 bases and J 1 base, leaving 6 bases between the germline ends. The CDR3 totals 14 residues. The germline V gene encodes CDR1 LGHNA and CDR2 YSLEER.

This rearrangement joins TRBV12-3 or TRBV12-4 to TRBJ1-4; D possibly corresponds to TRBD1 (6 bases). This CDR3 comprises 14 residues. Trimming cost V 6 bases and J 5 bases, with 13 bases left between them. CDR3 bases: TGTGCCAGCAGACTTGGGGGGCGCAATGAAAAACTGTTTTTT. Its translation is CASRLGGRNEKLFF.

The chain employs TRBV12-5 and TRBJ2-5; D is undetermined. The germline gives CDR1 LGHNT, CDR2 FRNRAP. This CDR3 has 14 amino acids. Trimming left V 1 base short and J 5 bases short, with 11 bases between. The DNA of the CDR3 is TGTGCTAGTGGTTTGGGCTCCCAGGCGGAGACCCAGTACTTC. It specifies CASGLGSQAETQYF.

The chain uses TRBV12-3 or TRBV12-4 and TRBJ1-1; D is ambiguous. V lost 3 bases to trimming and J lost 11 bases, with 13 bases between them. CDR3 length: 12 residues. The CDR3 bases are TGTGCCAGCAGTTTTCTGGCTGCCGAGGCTTTCTTT. Protein product: CASSFLAAEAFF.

The chain links TRBV7-9 to TRBJ2-1; D is ambiguous. The CDR3 is 11 residues long. Germline assignment: CDR1 SEHNR and CDR2 FQNEAQ (reference sequence). Trimming took off 7 bases at V and 8 bases at J, with 9 bases between the two ends. CDR3 sequence (DNA): TGTGCCAGCAAGGGCGTACATGAGCAGTTCTTC. Amino acid sequence: CASKGVHEQFF.

The rearrangement joins TRBV15 to TRBJ1-2; the match to TRBD1 covers 7 bases. V dropped 5 bases and J dropped 0; count of bases not matched to a gene: 6. The germline gives CDR1 LNHNV, CDR2 YYDKDF (reference sequence). CDR3 length: 15 amino acids. Here the CDR3 DNA reads TGTGCCACCAGCGCGACGGGACAGCCTAACTATGGCTACACCTTC. Its protein product is CATSATGQPNYGYTF.